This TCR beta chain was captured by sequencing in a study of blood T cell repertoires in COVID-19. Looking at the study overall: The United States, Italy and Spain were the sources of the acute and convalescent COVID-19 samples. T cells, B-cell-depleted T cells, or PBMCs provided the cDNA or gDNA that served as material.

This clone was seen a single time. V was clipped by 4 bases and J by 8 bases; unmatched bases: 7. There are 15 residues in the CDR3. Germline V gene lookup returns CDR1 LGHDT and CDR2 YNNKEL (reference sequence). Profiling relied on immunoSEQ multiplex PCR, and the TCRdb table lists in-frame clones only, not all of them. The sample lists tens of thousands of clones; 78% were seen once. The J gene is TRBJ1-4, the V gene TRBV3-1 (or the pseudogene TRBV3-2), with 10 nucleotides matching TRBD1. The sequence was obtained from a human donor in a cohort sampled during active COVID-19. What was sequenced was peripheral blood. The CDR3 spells CASSLRTGGHEKLFF. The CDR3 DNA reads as TGTGCCAGCAGCCTAAGGACAGGGGGTCACGAAAAACTGTTTTTT.